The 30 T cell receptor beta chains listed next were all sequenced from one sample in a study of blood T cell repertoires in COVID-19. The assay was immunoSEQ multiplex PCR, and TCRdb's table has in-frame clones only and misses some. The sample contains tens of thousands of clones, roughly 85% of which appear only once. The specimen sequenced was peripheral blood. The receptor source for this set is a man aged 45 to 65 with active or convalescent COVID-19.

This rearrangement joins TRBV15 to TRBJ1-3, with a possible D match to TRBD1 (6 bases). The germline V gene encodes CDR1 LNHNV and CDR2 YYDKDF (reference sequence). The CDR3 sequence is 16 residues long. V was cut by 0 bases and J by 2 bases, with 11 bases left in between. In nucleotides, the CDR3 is TGTGCCACCAGCAGAGATCAGGGGATCGCTGGAAACACCATATATTTT. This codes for CATSRDQGIAGNTIYF.

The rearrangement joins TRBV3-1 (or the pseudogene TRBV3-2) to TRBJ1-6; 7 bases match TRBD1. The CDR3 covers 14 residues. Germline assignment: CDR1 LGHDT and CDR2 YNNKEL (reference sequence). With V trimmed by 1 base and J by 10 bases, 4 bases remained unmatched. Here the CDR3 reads CASSQGHRGSPLHF. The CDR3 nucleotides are TGTGCCAGCAGCCAAGGGCACAGGGGATCACCCCTCCACTTT.

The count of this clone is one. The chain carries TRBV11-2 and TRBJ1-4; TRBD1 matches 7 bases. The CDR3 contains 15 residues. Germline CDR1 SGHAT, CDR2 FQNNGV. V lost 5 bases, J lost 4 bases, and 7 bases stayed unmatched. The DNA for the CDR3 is TGTGCCAGCAGCCCCCTGAGGGGGCTTAATGAAAAACTGTTTTTT. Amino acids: CASSPLRGLNEKLFF. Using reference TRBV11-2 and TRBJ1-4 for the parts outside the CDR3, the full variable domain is EAGVAQSPRYKIIEKRQSVAFWCNPISGHATLYWYQQILGQGPKLLIQFQNNGVVDDSQLPKDRFSAERLKGVDSTLKIQPAKLEDSAVYLCASSPLRGLNEKLFFGSGTQLSVL.

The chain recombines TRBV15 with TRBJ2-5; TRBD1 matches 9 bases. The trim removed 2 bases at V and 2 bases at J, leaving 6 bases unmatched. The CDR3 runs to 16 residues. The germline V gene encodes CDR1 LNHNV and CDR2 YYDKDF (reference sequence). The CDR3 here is CATSRSGTGLQETQYF. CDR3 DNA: TGTGCCACCAGCAGAAGCGGGACAGGGTTACAAGAGACCCAGTACTTC.

In nucleotides, the CDR3 is TGTGCCACCAGTGGTCGGAGTACCTACGAGCAGTACTTC. Protein product: CATSGRSTYEQYF. V gene TRBV24-1 combines with J gene TRBJ2-7; D is undetermined. Germline loops: CDR1 KGHDR, CDR2 SFDVKD. This CDR3 has 13 residues. With 5 bases removed from V and 2 bases from J, the gap between germline ends came to 9 bases.

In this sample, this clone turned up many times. The CDR3 is CASSFQVQGSEQYF. The CDR3 bases are TGTGCCAGCAGCTTCCAAGTGCAGGGCTCCGAGCAGTACTTC. The chain uses TRBV5-5 and TRBJ2-7; D perhaps matches TRBD1 (5 bases). The CDR3 is 14 residues long. CDR1 is SGHKS, CDR2 YYEKEE, per germline (reference sequence). V was pared by 2 bases and J by 6 bases, with 15 bases between.

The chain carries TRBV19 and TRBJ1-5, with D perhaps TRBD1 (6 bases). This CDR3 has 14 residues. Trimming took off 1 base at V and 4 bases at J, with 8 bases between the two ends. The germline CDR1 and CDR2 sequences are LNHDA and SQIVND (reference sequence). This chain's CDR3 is CASSIGTDNQPQHF. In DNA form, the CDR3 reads TGTGCCAGTAGTATAGGGACAGATAATCAGCCCCAGCATTTT.

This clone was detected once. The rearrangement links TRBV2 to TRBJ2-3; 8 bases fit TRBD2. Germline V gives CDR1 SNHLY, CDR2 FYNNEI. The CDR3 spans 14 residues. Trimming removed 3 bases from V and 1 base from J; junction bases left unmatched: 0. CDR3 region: CASSEGLGTDTQYF. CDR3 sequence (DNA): TGTGCCAGCAGTGAGGGACTAGGCACAGATACGCAGTATTTT.

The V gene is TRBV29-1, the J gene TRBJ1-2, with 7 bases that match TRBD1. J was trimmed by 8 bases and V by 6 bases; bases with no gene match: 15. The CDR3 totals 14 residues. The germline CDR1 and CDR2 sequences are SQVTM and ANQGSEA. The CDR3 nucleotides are TGCAGCGTCAATCCCCGGGGACAGTCGTTAGGCTACACCTTC. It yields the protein CSVNPRGQSLGYTF.

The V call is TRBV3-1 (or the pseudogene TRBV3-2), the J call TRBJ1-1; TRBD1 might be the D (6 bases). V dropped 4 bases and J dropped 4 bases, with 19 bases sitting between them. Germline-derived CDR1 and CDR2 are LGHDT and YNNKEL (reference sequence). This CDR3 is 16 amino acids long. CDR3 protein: CASSRGQPTWGTEAFF. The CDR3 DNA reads TGTGCCAGCAGCCGAGGACAGCCAACGTGGGGCACTGAAGCTTTCTTT.

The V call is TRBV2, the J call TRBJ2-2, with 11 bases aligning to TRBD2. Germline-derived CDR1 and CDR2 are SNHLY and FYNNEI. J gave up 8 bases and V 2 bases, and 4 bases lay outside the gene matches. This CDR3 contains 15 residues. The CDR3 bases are TGTGCCAGCAGTGAACTAGCGGGGGGTATGGGGGAGCTGTTTTTT. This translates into CASSELAGGMGELFF.

The CDR3 sequence is CASSLGAYEQYF. DNA for the CDR3: TGTGCCAGCAGTTTAGGGGCCTACGAGCAGTACTTC. The chain is built from TRBV6-2 or TRBV6-3 and TRBJ2-5, with a weak D call TRBD1 (5 bases). The end of the DNA is better explained by TRBJ2-7, so the J call may be wrong. This CDR3 comprises 12 residues. The V gene's germline CDR1 is MNHEY and CDR2 SVGEGT.

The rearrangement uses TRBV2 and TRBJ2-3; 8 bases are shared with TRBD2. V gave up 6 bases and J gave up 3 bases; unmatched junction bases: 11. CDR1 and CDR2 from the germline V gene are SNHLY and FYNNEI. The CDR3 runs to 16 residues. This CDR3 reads CASSAALAGTTDTQYF. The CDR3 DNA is TGTGCCAGCAGCGCCGCCTTAGCGGGGACTACAGATACGCAGTATTTT.

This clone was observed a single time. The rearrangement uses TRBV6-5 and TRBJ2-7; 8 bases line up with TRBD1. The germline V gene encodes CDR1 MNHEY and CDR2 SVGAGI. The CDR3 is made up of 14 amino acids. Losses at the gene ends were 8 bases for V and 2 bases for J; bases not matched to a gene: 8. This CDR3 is CASPRGQGAYEQYF. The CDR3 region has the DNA TGTGCCAGCCCGAGAGGACAGGGAGCCTACGAGCAGTACTTC.

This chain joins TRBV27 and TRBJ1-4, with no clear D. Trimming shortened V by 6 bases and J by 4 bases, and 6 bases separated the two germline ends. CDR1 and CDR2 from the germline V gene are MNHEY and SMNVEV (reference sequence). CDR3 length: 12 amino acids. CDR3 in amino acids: CASRTSNEKLFF. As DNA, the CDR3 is TGTGCCAGCAGGACAAGTAATGAAAAACTGTTTTTT.

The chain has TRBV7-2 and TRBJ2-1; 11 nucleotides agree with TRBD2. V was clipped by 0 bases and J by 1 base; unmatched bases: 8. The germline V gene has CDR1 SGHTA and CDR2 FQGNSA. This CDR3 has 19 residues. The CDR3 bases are TGTGCCAGCAGCTTAGCTTTAGCGGGGGGGCCGGAATCCTACAATGAGCAGTTCTTC. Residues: CASSLALAGGPESYNEQFF.

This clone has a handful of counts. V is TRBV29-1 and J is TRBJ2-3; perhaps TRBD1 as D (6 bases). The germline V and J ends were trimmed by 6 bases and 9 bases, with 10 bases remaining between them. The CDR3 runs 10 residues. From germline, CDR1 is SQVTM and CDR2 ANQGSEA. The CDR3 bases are TGCAGCGTGACCGGGACAACGCAGTATTTT. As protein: CSVTGTTQYF.

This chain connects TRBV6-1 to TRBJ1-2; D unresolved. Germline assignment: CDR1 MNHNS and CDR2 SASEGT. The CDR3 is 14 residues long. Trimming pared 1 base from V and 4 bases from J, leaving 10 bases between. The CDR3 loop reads CASSEGVPSYGYTF. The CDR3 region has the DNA TGTGCCAGCAGTGAAGGAGTCCCTAGCTATGGCTACACCTTC.

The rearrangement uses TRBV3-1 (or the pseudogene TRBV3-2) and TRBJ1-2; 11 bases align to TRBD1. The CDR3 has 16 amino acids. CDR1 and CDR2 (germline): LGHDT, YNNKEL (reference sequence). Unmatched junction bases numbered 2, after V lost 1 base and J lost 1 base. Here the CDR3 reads CASSQAGTGGNYGYTF. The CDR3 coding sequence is TGTGCCAGCAGCCAAGCCGGGACAGGGGGTAACTATGGCTACACCTTC.

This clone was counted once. CDR3 sequence: CASRRTDMNTEAFF. The CDR3, as DNA: TGTGCCAGCAGGAGGACAGACATGAACACTGAAGCTTTCTTT. The rearrangement links TRBV25-1 to TRBJ1-1; tentative D call: TRBD1 (6 bases). This CDR3 has 14 residues. Germline CDR1 is MGHDK and CDR2 is SYGVNS. V shed 6 bases and J shed 0 bases, with 11 bases lying between them.

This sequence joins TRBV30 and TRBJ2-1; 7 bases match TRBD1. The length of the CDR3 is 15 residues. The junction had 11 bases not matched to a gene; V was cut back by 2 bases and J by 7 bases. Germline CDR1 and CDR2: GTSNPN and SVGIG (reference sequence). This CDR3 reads CAWSKRQGGTNEQFF. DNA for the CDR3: TGTGCCTGGAGTAAGAGACAGGGTGGGACAAATGAGCAGTTCTTC.

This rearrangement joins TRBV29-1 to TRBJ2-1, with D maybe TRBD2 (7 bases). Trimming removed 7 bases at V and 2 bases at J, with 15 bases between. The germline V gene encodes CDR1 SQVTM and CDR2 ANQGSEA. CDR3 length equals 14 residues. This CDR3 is CSAEGGGTYNEQFF. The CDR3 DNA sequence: TGCAGCGCCGAAGGCGGGGGCACCTACAATGAGCAGTTCTTC.

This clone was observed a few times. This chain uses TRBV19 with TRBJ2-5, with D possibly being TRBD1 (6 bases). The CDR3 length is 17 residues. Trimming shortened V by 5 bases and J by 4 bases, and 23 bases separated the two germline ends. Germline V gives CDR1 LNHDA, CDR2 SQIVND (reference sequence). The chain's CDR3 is CASSSGDPSSWGETQYF. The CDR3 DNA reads TGTGCCAGTAGTTCAGGGGACCCATCGAGCTGGGGAGAGACCCAGTACTTC. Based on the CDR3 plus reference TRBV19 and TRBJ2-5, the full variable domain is DGGITQSPKYLFRKEGQNVTLSCEQNLNHDAMYWYRQDPGQGLRLIYYSQIVNDFQKGDIAEGYSVSREKKESFPLTVTSAQKNPTAFYLCASSSGDPSSWGETQYFGPGTRLLVL.

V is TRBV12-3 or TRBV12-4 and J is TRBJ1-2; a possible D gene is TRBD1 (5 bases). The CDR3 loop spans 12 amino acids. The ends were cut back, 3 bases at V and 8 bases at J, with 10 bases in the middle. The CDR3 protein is CASSFEDRGYTF. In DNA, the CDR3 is TGTGCCAGCAGTTTCGAAGACAGAGGCTACACCTTC.

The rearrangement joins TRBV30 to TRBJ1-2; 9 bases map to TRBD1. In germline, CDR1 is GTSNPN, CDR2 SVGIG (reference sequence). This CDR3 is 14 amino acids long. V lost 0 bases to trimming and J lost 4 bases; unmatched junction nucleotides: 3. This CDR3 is CAWSVTGGAYGYTF. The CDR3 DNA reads TGTGCCTGGAGTGTAACAGGGGGCGCCTATGGCTACACCTTC.

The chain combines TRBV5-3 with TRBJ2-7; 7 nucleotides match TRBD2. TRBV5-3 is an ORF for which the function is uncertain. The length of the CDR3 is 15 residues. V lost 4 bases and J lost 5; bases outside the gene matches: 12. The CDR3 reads CARSGAAGSGNEQYF. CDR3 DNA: TGTGCCAGAAGCGGAGCAGCGGGGAGCGGTAACGAGCAGTACTTC.

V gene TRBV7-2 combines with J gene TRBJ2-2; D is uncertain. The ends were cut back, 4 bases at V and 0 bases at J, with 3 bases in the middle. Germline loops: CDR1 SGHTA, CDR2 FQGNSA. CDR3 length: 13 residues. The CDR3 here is CASSSSNTGELFF. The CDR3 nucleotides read TGTGCCAGCAGCTCCTCGAACACCGGGGAGCTGTTTTTT.

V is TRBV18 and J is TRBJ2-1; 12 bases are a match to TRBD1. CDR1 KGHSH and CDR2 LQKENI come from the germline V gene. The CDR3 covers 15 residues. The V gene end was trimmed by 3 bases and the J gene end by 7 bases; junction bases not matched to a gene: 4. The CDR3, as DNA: TGTGCCAGCTCACCCGGGACAGGGGGCGGAAATGAGCAGTTCTTC. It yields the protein CASSPGTGGGNEQFF.

The CDR3 here is CASSERDRLNSPLHF. The CDR3 coding sequence is TGCGCCAGCAGTGAGCGGGACAGACTTAATTCACCCCTCCACTTT. This chain connects TRBV10-2 to TRBJ1-6; TRBD1 matches 7 bases. CDR1 and CDR2 from the germline V gene are WSHSY and SAAADI. V trimming: 2 bases; J trimming: 6 bases; junction bases outside the gene matches: 4. The CDR3 runs to 15 residues.

The CDR3 nucleotides are TGCGCCAGCAGCTTGTCTTTTCTGGAGTACGAGCAGTACTTC. Its translation is CASSLSFLEYEQYF. The chain combines TRBV5-1 with TRBJ2-7, with D hard to call. The V end lost 1 base, the J end lost 4 bases, and 12 bases lay between the germline ends. Germline loops: CDR1 SGHRS, CDR2 YFSETQ. There are 14 residues in the CDR3.